This TCR beta chain was identified during a study of shared clonotypes between healthy human individuals. Whole-study results and caveats: Specimens sampled were limited to blood, with tissue repertoires likely differing.

The CDR3 loop spans 16 amino acids. The germline gives CDR1 MDHEN, CDR2 SYDVKM. Trimming cost V 8 bases and J 0 bases, with 20 bases left between them. The donors, healthy adults who were HIV-negative, had experienced no recent acute infections or vaccinations. Data came from immunoSEQ multiplex PCR; TCRdb stores just in-frame clones and leaves some out. This table has 950,000 to 1,200,000 clones, around three quarters appearing once. With respect to this clone: As yet, its antigen is unknown.

This rearrangement joins TRBV28 to TRBJ2-7; D might be TRBD2 (7 bases). The sequenced material came from memory CD4+ T cells from PBMCs. This sample's subset: CD45RA-negative fraction. The TCR was taken from a man aged 18 to 30 in good health. Some clones in this sample may be carry-over from other donors' samples. CDR3 protein: CASRLGGGQPSYEQYF. For the CDR3, the DNA is TGTGCCAGCCGATTGGGGGGGGGCCAGCCCTCCTACGAGCAGTACTTC.